This TCR beta chain comes out of a study of identical twins. MiXCR was run by TCRdb on the 5' RACE reads, yielding one entry per CDR3 protein. Of under 300,000 distinct CDR3 sequences listed, about 8.3% are singletons. Trimming left V 9 bases short and J 7 bases short, with 9 bases between. Germline V gene lookup returns CDR1 KGHDR and CDR2 SFDVKD. The CDR3 loop spans 10 amino acids. These same data were also listed under a study on yellow fever vaccine responses in identical twins.

What was sequenced was CD8+ T cells sorted from blood. V is TRBV24-1 and J is TRBJ2-7; no firm D call. This TCR came from a woman between 18 and 29 years old in good health. The CDR3 loop reads CATGHGEQYF. For the CDR3, the DNA is TGTGCCACCGGCCACGGGGAGCAGTACTTC.